This T cell receptor (beta chain) is drawn from a study of blood T cells in healthy people across ages. Study-wide results and caveats: Per million T cells, TCR beta diversity dropped roughly linearly as age increased.

Combining a sample-barcoded 5' primer with a J-beta primer mix, a second PCR ran for 7 to 11 cycles. From the 5' RACE reads, TCRdb called clonotypes with MiXCR, one entry per CDR3 protein. The data hold around 780,000 distinct CDR3 sequences, with roughly 26% observed a single time. Per-sample yields of isolated PBMCs were at least 6 million. This clonotype was observed once. Antigen specificity is unknown. The CDR3 runs to 11 residues. The data were also submitted as part of a second study, on T cells of mothers and their children. As that study records: When mothers and children were related, their normalized repertoire overlap, which was always slightly higher, did not differ significantly from that of unrelated pairs.

This clonotype was obtained from a boy aged 10-17 years in good health. The chain has TRBV12-3 or TRBV12-4 and TRBJ2-1, with TRBD2 as a possible D gene (5 bases). The end of the DNA fits TRBJ2-7 better, so the J call may be wrong. The material sequenced was blood. CDR3 DNA: TGTGCCATCAAAGGGCGGAGGGAGCAGTACTTC. This sequence encodes CAIKGRREQYF.